This record looks at one T cell receptor (beta chain) sequence and its context. Its target is unknown. V was trimmed by 6 bases and J by 8 bases, leaving 16 bases between them. The V gene's germline CDR1 is MDHEN and CDR2 SYDVKM. The CDR3 contains 13 residues. Sequenced by immunoSEQ multiplex PCR; TCRdb stores in-frame clones only, minus some. The sample includes 3,000 to 3,500 clones, 60% to 85% of them seen just once. This sample was taken from a study of immune cell composition in non-small cell lung cancer. Normal lung was sampled as far from the tumour as possible, at least 3 cm. General observations from the study: Tumour TCR-beta clonality showed no significant link to smoking pack-years.

Input material: non-adjacent lung tissue. This clonotype originated in a human donor with non-small cell lung cancer. The donor label of this sample is uncertain. The chain is built from TRBV28 and TRBJ1-2; a weak D match, TRBD1 (5 bases). The CDR3 spells CASRFHRGWGYTF. DNA for the CDR3: TGTGCCAGCAGATTTCACCGGGGGTGGGGCTACACCTTC.